This T cell receptor (beta chain) was identified during a study of blood T cell repertoires in COVID-19. Per the original data handling: It was from reference gene primer amplification that nucleated cell counts were estimated. TCRdb keeps only in-frame clones here, not all; method: immunoSEQ multiplex PCR. V and J calls plus clone size are reproduced from that table; the DNA served to infer D and trimming. The sample records some 100,000 clones, about 89% being singletons. V lost 1 base and J lost 5; bases outside the gene matches: 0. Germline V gives CDR1 SGHAT, CDR2 FQNNGV. The CDR3 has 13 amino acids.

The receptor was isolated from a man aged 60 to 75 with acute or convalescent COVID-19. Material for sequencing was peripheral blood. The chain uses TRBV11-2 and TRBJ1-1; 8 nucleotides agree with TRBD1. The CDR3 loop is CASSLGTGTEAFF. DNA of the CDR3: TGTGCCAGCAGCTTAGGGACAGGGACTGAAGCTTTCTTT.